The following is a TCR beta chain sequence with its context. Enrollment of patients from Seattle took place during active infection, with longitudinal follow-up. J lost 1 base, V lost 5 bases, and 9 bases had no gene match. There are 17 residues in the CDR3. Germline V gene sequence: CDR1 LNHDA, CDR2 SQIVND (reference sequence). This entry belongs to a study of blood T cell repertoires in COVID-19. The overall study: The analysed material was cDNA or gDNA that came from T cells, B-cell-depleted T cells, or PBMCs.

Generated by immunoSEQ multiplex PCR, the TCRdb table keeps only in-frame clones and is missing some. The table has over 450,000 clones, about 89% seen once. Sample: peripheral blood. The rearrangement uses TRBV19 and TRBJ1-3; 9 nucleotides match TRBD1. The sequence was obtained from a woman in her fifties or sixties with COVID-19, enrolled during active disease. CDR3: CASSLGDRVPSGNTIYF. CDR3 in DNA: TGTGCCAGTAGTTTGGGGGACAGGGTTCCATCTGGAAACACCATATATTTT.